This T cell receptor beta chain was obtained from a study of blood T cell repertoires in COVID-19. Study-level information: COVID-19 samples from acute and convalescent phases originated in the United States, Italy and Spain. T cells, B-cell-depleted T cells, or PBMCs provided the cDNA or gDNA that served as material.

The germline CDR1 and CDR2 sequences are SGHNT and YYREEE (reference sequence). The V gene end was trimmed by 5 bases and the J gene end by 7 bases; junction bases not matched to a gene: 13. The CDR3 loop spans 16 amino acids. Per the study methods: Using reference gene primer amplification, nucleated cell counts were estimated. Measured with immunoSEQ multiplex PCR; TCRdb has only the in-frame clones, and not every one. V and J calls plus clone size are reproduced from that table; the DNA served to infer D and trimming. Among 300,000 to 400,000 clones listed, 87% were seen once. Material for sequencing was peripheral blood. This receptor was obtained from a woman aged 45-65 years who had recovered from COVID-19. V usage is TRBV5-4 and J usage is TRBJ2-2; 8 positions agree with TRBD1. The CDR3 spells CASSVPRQGRSGELFF. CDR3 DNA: TGTGCCAGCAGTGTTCCCCGACAGGGGCGTAGCGGGGAGCTGTTTTTT.